Sequencing of this T cell receptor beta chain was carried out in a study of PD-L1 blockade in urothelial cancer. On the study more broadly: Administration of atezolizumab to patients began at some point between 2013 and 2015, at 1,200 mg intravenously every 3 weeks. At 3 weeks after treatment start (second dose) and again at 6 weeks, blood was analyzed. Bladder-origin urothelial cancer in males described about 85% of the 29 patients. The study recovered a median of roughly 150,000 T cells per blood sample.

Germline lookup yields CDR1 MNHEY and CDR2 SVGAGI. V trimming: 6 bases; J trimming: 2 bases; junction bases outside the gene matches: 4. This CDR3 spans 14 amino acids. The data were produced by immunoSEQ multiplex PCR, yet TCRdb's version contains in-frame clones alone and is incomplete. The sample has some 76,000 clones, roughly nine tenths seen once. This specimen was PBMCs, taken around atezolizumab (anti-PD-L1) treatment. The chain is built from TRBV6-5 and TRBJ2-7; 10 nucleotides match TRBD1. This TCR was sampled from a man in his sixties with urothelial cancer. The CDR3 sequence is CASRFGTGAYEQYF. The CDR3, as DNA: TGTGCCAGCAGATTCGGGACAGGGGCCTACGAGCAGTACTTC.